This T cell receptor beta chain was captured in a study of T cell repertoires in cytomegalovirus infection. About the study: Alongside well-studied HLA-B-restricted CMV epitopes, recently identified HLA-C-restricted CMV epitopes were also used.

A remark on this clonotype: Its antigen is unknown.

TCRdb reanalysed the reads using MiXCR and keeps one entry per CDR3 protein. This repertoire shows 570,000 or so distinct CDR3 sequences, 40% found once; its top ten account for 48%. V dropped 2 bases and J dropped 10 bases, with 18 bases sitting between them. CDR1 and CDR2 (germline): MNHNS, SASEGT. There are 15 residues in the CDR3. The V and J genes are TRBV6-1 and TRBJ1-5, with D possibly being TRBD1 (5 bases). This sequence originates from a human donor in good health (CMV status not recorded). Some clones in this sample may be carry-over from other donors' samples. This sample comprised cultured PBMCs, obtained from culture after CMV antigen stimulation. In DNA form, the CDR3 reads TGTGCCAGCAGTGAAAGGGACCTGTTGCGGGGACCCCAGCATTTT. The encoded protein is CASSERDLLRGPQHF.